Here is one T cell receptor beta chain with its context. Its matching antigen is unknown. This sample was taken from a study of OX40 agonist ivuxolimab in advanced cancers. Study-wide results and limits: Low normalized T-cell clonal expansion also characterized some of the nonresponders. The study observed clonal expansion of CD4+ and CD8+ blood T cells by week 6 at 0.1 to 3.0 mg/kg. Compared with CD4+, CD8+ T cells on average had more expanded clones.

The timepoints at which blood was sampled were baseline, cycle 4 day 1, and cycle 7 day 1. Using immunoSEQ multiplex PCR, the repertoire was profiled, and TCRdb retains in-frame clones only, with some absent. The data hold under 55,000 clones, with around 80% observed a single time. The CDR3 totals 13 residues. The V gene lost 1 base and the J gene lost 4 bases, with 7 bases spanning the gap. Germline CDR1 is SGHTA and CDR2 is FQGNSA. The receptor was derived from an adult with an advanced solid tumor such as melanoma, head and neck, liver or kidney cancer. The chain couples TRBV7-2 to TRBJ1-2, with D unclear. The sample in question was CD4+ or CD8+ T cells sorted from blood, obtained in a trial of the OX40 agonist ivuxolimab. The CDR3 loop reads CASSLVSGYGYTF. The CDR3 DNA sequence: TGTGCCAGCAGCTTAGTCTCAGGCTATGGCTACACCTTC.